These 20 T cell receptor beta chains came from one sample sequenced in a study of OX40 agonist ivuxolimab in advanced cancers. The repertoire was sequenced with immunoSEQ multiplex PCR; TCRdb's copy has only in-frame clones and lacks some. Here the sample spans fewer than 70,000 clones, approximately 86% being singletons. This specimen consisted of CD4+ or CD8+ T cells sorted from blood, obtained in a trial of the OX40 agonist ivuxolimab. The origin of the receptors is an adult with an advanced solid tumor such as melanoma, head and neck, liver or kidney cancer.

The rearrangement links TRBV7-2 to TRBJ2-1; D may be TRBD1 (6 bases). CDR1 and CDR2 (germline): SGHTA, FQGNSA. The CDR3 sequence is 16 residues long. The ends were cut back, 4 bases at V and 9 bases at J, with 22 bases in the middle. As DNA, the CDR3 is TGTGCCAGCAGCTCATATACAGGGTCCATCTACGCTGAGCAGTTCTTC. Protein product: CASSSYTGSIYAEQFF.

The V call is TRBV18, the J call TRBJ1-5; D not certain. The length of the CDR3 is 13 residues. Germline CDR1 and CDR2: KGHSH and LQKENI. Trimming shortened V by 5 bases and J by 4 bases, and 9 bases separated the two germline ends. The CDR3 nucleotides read TGTGCCAGCTCAGAGGACGGGAATCAGCCCCAGCATTTT. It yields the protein CASSEDGNQPQHF.

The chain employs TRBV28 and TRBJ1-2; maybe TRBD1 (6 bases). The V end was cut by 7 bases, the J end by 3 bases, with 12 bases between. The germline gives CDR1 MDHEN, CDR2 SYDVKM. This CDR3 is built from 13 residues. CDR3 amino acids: CASTLQGYYGYTF. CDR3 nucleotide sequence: TGTGCCAGCACCCTCCAGGGGTACTATGGCTACACCTTC.

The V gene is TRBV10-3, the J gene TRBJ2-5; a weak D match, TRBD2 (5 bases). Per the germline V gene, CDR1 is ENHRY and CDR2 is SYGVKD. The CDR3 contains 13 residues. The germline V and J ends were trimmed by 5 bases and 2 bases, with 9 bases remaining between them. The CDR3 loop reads CAISSGTQETQYF. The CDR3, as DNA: TGTGCCATCAGTAGCGGTACACAAGAGACCCAGTACTTC.

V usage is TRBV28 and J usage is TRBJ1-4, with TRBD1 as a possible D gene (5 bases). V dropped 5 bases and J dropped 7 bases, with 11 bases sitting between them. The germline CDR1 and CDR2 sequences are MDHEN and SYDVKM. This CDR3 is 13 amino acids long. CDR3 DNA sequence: TGTGCCAGCAGTCTAGGGGCCGGTGAAAAACTGTTTTTT. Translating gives CASSLGAGEKLFF.

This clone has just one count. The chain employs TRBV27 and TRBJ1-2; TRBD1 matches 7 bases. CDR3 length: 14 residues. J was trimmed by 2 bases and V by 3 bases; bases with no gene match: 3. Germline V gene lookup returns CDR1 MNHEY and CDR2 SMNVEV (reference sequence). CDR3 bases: TGTGCCAGCAGTTTCCTACAGGGGAACTATGGCTACACCTTC. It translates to CASSFLQGNYGYTF.

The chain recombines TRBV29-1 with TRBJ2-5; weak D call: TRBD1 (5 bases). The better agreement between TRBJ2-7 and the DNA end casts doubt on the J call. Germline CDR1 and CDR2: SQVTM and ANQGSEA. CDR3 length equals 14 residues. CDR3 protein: CSVVFVQGSYEQYF. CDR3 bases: TGCAGCGTTGTATTCGTCCAGGGTTCCTACGAGCAGTACTTC.

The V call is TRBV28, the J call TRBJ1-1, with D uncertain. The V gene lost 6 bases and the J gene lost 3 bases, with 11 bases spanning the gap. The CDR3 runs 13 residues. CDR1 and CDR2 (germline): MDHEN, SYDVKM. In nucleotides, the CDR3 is TGTGCCAGCAGCCCCGTTGGTCACACTGAAGCTTTCTTT. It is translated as CASSPVGHTEAFF.

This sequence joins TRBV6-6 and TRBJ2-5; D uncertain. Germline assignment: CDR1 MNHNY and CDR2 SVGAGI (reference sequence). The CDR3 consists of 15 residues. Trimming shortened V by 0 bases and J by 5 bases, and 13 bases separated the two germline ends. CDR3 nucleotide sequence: TGTGCCAGCAGTTACTCTCGGGCCCCGAGGGAGACCCAGTACTTC. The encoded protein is CASSYSRAPRETQYF.

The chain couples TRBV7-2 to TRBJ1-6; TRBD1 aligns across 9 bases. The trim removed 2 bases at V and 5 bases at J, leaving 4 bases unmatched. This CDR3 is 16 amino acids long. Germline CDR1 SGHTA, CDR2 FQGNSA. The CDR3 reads CASSLTGQGNNSPLHF. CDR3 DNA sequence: TGTGCCAGCAGCTTAACGGGACAGGGCAATAATTCACCCCTCCACTTT.

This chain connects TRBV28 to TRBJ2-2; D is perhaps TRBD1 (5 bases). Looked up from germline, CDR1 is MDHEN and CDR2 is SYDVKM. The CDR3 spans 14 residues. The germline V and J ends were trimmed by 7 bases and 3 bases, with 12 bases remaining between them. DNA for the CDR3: TGTGCCAGCAACTCACAGGTTTACACCGGGGAGCTGTTTTTT. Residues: CASNSQVYTGELFF.

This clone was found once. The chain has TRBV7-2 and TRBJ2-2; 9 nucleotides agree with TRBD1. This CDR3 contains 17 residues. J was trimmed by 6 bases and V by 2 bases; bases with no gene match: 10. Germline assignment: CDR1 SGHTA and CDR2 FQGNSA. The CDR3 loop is CASSLTAGTGRAGELFF. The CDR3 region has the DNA TGTGCCAGCAGCTTAACAGCCGGGACAGGGAGGGCCGGGGAGCTGTTTTTT.

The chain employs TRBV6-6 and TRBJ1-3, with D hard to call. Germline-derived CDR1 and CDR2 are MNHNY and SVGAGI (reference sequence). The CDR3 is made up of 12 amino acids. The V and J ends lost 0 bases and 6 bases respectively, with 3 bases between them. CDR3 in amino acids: CASSYSLNTIYF. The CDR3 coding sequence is TGTGCCAGCAGTTACTCTCTAAACACCATATATTTT.

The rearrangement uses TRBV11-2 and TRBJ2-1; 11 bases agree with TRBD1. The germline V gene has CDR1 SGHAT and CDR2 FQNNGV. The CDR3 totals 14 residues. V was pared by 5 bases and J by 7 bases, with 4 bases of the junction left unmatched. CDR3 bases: TGTGCCAGCAGCGGGACAGGGGGGATTAATGAGCAGTTCTTC. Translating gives CASSGTGGINEQFF.

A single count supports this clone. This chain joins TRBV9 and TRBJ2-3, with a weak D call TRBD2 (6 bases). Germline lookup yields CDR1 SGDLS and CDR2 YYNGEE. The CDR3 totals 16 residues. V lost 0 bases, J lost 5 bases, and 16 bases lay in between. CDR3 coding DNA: TGTGCCAGCAGCGTAGGTCCCGGGAGAGGTGTAGATACGCAGTATTTT. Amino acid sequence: CASSVGPGRGVDTQYF.

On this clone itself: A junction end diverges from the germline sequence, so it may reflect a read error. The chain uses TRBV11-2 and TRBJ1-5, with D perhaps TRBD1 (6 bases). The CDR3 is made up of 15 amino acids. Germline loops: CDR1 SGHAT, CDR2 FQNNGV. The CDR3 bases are TGTGCCAGCAGTTTAGGGTGGGGGGCGAATCAGCCCCAGCATTTT. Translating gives CASSLGWGANQPQHF. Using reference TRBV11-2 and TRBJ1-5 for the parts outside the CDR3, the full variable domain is EAGVAQSPRYKIIEKRQSVAFWCNPISGHATLYWYQQILGQGPKLLIQFQNNGVVDDSQLPKDRFSAERLKGVDSTLKIQPAKLEDSAVYLCASSLGWGANQPQHFGDGTRLSIL.

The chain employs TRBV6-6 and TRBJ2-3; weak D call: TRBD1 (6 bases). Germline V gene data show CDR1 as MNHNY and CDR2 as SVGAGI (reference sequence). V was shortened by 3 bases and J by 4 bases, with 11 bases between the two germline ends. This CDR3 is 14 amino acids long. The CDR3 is CASSYSDRPDTQYF. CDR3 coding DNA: TGTGCCAGCAGTTATTCCGACAGGCCAGATACGCAGTATTTT.

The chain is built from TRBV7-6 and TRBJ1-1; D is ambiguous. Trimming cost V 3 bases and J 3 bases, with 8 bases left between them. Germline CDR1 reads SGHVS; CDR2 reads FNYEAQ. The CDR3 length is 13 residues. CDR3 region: CASSFGEDTEAFF. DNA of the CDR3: TGTGCCAGCAGCTTCGGGGAGGACACTGAAGCTTTCTTT.

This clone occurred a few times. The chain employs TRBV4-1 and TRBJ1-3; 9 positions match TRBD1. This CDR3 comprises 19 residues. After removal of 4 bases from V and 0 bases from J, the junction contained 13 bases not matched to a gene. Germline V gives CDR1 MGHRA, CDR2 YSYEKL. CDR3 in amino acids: CASSRGQGPTIISGNTIYF. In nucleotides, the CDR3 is TGCGCCAGCAGCCGGGGACAGGGCCCTACCATAATCTCTGGAAACACCATATATTTT.

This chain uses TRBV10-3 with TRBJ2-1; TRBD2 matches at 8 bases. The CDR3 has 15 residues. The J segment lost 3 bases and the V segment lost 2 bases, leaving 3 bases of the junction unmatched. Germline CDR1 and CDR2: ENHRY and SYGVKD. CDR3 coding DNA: TGTGCCATCAGTGAGACGGGGGGGGACTACAATGAGCAGTTCTTC. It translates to CAISETGGDYNEQFF.